A selection of T cell receptor beta chains follows, all from one sample in a study of CDR3 diversity in severe acne. One entry per CDR3 protein results from TCRdb running MiXCR on the PCR reads. Here the sample spans more than 85,000 distinct CDR3 sequences, 45% to 55% being singletons. The sample consisted of blood. These receptors were taken from a male donor in good health, serving as a control. Each CDR3 is given with its conserved first and last residue. The order of the fields is J gene, V gene, D gene, CDR3 length, clone size, CDR3 protein, CDR3 DNA. D genes are given only for firm matches. Clone size is stated in some rows and not others, as once, few, many or a class when expanded.

>TRBJ2-3|TRBV2|TRBD1|14|.
CASRRTGRTDTQYF
TGTGCCAGCAGAAGGACAGGGCGCACAGATACGCAGTATTTT
>TRBJ1-5|TRBV5-8|.|14|many
CASSFRDSNQPQHF
TGTGCCAGCAGCTTCCGGGACAGCAATCAGCCCCAGCATTTT
>TRBJ2-7|TRBV11-2|.|13|.
CASSPGSTYEQYF
TGTGCCAGCAGCCCCGGGAGCACCTACGAGCAGTACTTC
>TRBJ2-7|TRBV6-1|TRBD2|14|.
CASARLADSYEQYF
TGTGCCAGCGCTCGACTAGCGGACTCCTACGAGCAGTACTTC
>TRBJ2-5|TRBV7-9|.|14|.
CASSYHSLAETQYF
TGTGCCAGCAGCTACCATTCATTGGCGGAGACCCAGTACTTC
>TRBJ1-2|TRBV5-4|.|13|.
CASSLAGKYGYTF
TGTGCCAGCAGCTTGGCAGGGAAGTATGGCTACACCTTC
>TRBJ2-7|TRBV24-1|.|14|few
CATSDLRQSYEQYF
TGTGCCACCAGTGATTTGCGACAGTCCTACGAGCAGTACTTC
>TRBJ2-1|TRBV18|TRBD2|13|few
CASSPGLEDEQFF
TGTGCCAGCTCACCCGGACTAGAGGATGAGCAGTTCTTC
>TRBJ2-5|TRBV18|.|12|.
CASSPERPTQYF
TGTGCCAGCTCGCCAGAGAGGCCAACACAGTACTTC
>TRBJ1-2|TRBV2|TRBD1|15|.
CASNASGQGGDGYTF
TGTGCCAGCAATGCGTCGGGACAGGGCGGAGATGGCTACACCTTC
>TRBJ2-3|TRBV10-1|.|13|many
CASSKDLTDTQYF
TGCGCCAGCAGCAAAGACCTCACAGATACGCAGTATTTT
>TRBJ2-4|TRBV11-2|.|15|once
CASSPGRLAKNIQYF
TGTGCCAGCAGCCCTGGTCGGCTAGCCAAAAACATTCAGTACTTC
>TRBJ1-1|TRBV25-1|.|13|.
CASSVGVGTEAFF
TGTGCCAGCAGCGTAGGTGTAGGGACTGAAGCTTTCTTT
>TRBJ2-7|TRBV25-1|.|15|.
CASSYGLPGGYEQHF
TGTGCCAGCAGCTATGGACTCCCTGGCGGGTACGAGCAGCACTTC
>TRBJ2-7|TRBV28|TRBD2|15|many
CASSLKASGSYEQYF
TGTGCCAGCAGTTTAAAGGCTAGCGGGAGCTACGAGCAGTACTTC
>TRBJ1-6|TRBV4-1|TRBD1|15|.
CASSPSRGTDSPLHF
TGCGCCAGCAGCCCCTCCAGGGGGACTGATTCACCCCTCCACTTT
>TRBJ2-7|TRBV5-8|.|16|.
CASSLVGQTNSYEQYF
TGTGCCAGCAGCTTGGTCGGACAGACCAACTCCTACGAGCAGTACTTC
>TRBJ2-3|TRBV9|TRBD2|14|many
CANSGRGSTDTQYF
TGTGCCAACAGCGGGAGAGGCAGCACAGATACGCAGTATTTT
>TRBJ2-7|TRBV7-3|.|14|.
CASSLRGGSYEQYF
TGTGCCAGCAGCTTGCGGGGCGGGTCCTACGAGCAGTACTTC
>TRBJ1-2|TRBV5-6|.|14|.
CASSNSPGHNGYTF
TGTGCCAGCAGCAACTCTCCGGGACACAATGGCTACACCTTC